These T cell receptor beta chains were read from a single sample in a study of cytomegalovirus exposure and HLA in healthy donors. Sequencing was performed with immunoSEQ multiplex PCR; in TCRdb, only in-frame clones are kept and a portion is missing. This sample has about 180,000 clones, with over 80% found just once. What was sequenced was PBMCs. Receptors originate from a girl between 10 and 17 years old in good health and CMV-seropositive. The CDR3 runs from the conserved cysteine through the conserved F or W. A D gene is named only where the DNA matches it firmly.

J gene	V gene	CDR3 length	D gene	CDR3 protein	CDR3 DNA
TRBJ1-3	TRBV15	15	.	CATSRETRHGNTIYF	TGTGCCACCAGCAGAGAAACACGCCATGGAAACACCATATATTTT
TRBJ1-1	TRBV21-1	15	.	CASSNNPVTDTEAFF	TGTGCCAGCAGCAATAACCCCGTCACGGACACTGAAGCTTTCTTT
TRBJ2-1	TRBV19	14	.	CASSLSSSYNEQFF	TGTGCCAGTAGCCTCTCGAGCTCCTACAATGAGCAGTTCTTC
TRBJ2-7	TRBV4-2	15	TRBD1	CASSQADRVPYEQYF	TGTGCCAGCAGCCAAGCTGACAGGGTCCCCTACGAGCAGTACTTC
TRBJ2-1	TRBV15	17	.	CATSRPKRMLSYNEQFF	TGTGCCACCAGCAGACCAAAGCGGATGTTGAGCTACAATGAGCAGTTCTTC
TRBJ1-2	TRBV19	14	.	CASSPPQGSYGYTF	TGTGCCAGTAGTCCCCCCCAGGGGTCCTATGGCTACACCTTC
TRBJ2-7	TRBV19	16	TRBD2	CASSIMFGLAGYEQYF	TGTGCCAGTAGTATAATGTTCGGTCTAGCGGGCTACGAGCAGTACTTC
TRBJ1-1	TRBV11-2	15	.	CASSQGGRGWKGAFF	TGTGCCAGCAGCCAAGGGGGTCGGGGTTGGAAAGGAGCTTTCTTT
TRBJ1-4	TRBV5-8	13	.	CASSLVAPEKLFF	TGTGCCAGCAGCTTGGTTGCGCCTGAAAAACTGTTTTTT
TRBJ1-5	TRBV19	13	.	CATGQSANQPQHF	TGTGCCACCGGACAGTCGGCTAATCAGCCCCAGCATTTT
TRBJ2-5	TRBV5-1	16	TRBD2	CASSPDPSGVQETQYF	TGCGCCAGCAGCCCCGATCCTAGCGGGGTACAAGAGACCCAGTACTTC
TRBJ1-1	TRBV27	14	.	CASSLEGPNTEAFF	TGTGCCAGCAGTTTGGAGGGGCCGAACACTGAAGCTTTCTTT
TRBJ2-1	TRBV27	16	TRBD2	CASSLGLAGGLAEQFF	TGTGCCAGCAGTCTGGGGCTAGCGGGAGGTCTGGCTGAGCAGTTCTTC